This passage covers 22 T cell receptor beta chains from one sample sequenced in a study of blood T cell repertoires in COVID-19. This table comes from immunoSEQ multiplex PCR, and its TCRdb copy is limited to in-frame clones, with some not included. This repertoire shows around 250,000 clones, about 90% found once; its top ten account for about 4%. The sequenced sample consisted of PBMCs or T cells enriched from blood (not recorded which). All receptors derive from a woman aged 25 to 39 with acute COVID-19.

Here the CDR3 DNA reads TGTGCCAGTAGTGCCGTCCCGGGGACCTACGAGCAGTACTTC. Amino acid sequence: CASSAVPGTYEQYF. The V and J genes are TRBV19 and TRBJ2-7; the D gene is possibly TRBD2 (5 bases). The V and J ends lost 5 bases and 2 bases respectively, with 13 bases between them. The CDR3 is 14 residues long. Per the germline V gene, CDR1 is LNHDA and CDR2 is SQIVND (reference sequence).

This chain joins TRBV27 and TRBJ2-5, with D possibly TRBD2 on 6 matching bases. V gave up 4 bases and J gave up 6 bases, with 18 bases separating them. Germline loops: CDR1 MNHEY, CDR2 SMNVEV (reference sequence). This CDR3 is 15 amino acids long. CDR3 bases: TGTGCCAGCAGTTCGAACGGCGGGATTGGGAAGACCCAGTACTTC. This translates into CASSSNGGIGKTQYF.

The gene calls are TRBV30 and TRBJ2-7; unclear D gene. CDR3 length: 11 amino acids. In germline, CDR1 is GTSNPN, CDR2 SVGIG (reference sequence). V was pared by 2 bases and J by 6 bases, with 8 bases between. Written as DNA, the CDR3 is TGTGCCTGGAGTTTCCAGTTCGAGCAGTACTTC. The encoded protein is CAWSFQFEQYF.

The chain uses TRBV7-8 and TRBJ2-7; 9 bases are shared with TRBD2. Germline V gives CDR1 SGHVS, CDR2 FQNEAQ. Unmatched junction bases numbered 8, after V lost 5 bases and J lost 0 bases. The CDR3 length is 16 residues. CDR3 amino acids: CASSAIKLAGSYEQYF. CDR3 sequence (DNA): TGTGCCAGCAGCGCTATAAAACTAGCGGGCTCCTACGAGCAGTACTTC.

The CDR3 coding sequence is TGTGCCAGCAGCTTAGGGGCGGACAGGGCCTACGAGCAGTACTTC. Amino acid sequence: CASSLGADRAYEQYF. The rearrangement links TRBV11-3 to TRBJ2-7; 8 nucleotides align to TRBD1. Trimming cost V 1 base and J 2 bases; bases outside gene matches: 4. Germline CDR1 is SGHNT and CDR2 is YENEEA. The CDR3 is 15 residues long.

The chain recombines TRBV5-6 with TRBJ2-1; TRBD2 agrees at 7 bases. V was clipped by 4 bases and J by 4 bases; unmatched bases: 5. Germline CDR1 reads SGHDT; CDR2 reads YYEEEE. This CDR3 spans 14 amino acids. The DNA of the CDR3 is TGTGCCAGCAGCGATCTAGCGGAATACAATGAGCAGTTCTTC. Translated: CASSDLAEYNEQFF.

The CDR3 loop reads CASQPSGQGTYEQYF. The CDR3 DNA sequence: TGTGCCAGCCAGCCATCGGGACAGGGGACCTACGAGCAGTACTTC. The chain combines TRBV5-4 with TRBJ2-7, with 10 bases matching TRBD1. CDR3 length: 15 amino acids. V was clipped by 7 bases and J by 2 bases; unmatched bases: 9. The germline gives CDR1 SGHNT, CDR2 YYREEE (reference sequence).

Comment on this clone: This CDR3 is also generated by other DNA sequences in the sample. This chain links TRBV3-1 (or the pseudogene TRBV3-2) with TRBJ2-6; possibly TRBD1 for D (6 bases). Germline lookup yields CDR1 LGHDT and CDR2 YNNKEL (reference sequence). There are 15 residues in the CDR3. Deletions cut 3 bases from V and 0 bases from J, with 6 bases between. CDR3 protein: CASSQDSSGANVLTF. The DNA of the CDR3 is TGTGCCAGCAGCCAGGACAGCTCTGGGGCCAACGTCCTGACTTTC.

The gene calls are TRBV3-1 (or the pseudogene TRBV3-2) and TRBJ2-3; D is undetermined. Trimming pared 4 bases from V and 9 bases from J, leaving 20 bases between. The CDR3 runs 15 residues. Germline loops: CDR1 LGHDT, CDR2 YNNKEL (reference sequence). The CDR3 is CASSPSASPDSTQYF. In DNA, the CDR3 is TGTGCCAGCAGCCCGTCTGCAAGCCCCGACTCGACGCAGTATTTT.

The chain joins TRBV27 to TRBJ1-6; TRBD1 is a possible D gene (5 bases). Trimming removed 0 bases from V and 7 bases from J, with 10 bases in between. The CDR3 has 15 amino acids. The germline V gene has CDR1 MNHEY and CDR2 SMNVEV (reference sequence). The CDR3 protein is CASSLSGRANSPLHF. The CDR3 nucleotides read TGTGCCAGCAGTTTATCTGGCAGGGCAAATTCACCCCTCCACTTT.

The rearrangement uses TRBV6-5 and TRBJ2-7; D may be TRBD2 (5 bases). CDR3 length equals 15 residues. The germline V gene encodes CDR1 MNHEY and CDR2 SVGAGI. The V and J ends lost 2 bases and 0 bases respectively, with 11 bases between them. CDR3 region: CASSYEAGVSYEQYF. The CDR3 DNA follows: TGTGCCAGCAGTTACGAGGCGGGTGTCTCCTACGAGCAGTACTTC.

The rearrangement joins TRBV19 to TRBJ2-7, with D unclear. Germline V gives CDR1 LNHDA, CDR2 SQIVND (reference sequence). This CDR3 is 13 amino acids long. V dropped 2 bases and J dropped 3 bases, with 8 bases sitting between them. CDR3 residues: CASSITVNYEQYF. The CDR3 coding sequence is TGTGCCAGTAGTATAACAGTTAACTACGAGCAGTACTTC.

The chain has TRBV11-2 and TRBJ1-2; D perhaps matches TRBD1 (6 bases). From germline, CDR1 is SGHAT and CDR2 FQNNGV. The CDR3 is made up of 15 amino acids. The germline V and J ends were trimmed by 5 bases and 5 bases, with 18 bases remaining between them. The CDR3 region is CASSTYRAHKYGYTF. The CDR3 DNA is TGTGCCAGCAGCACTTACAGGGCCCACAAATATGGCTACACCTTC.

The CDR3 DNA sequence: TGCAGCGTTGAAGATCGATTCAAGAGGGGCACAGATACGCAGTATTTT. Protein product: CSVEDRFKRGTDTQYF. The chain has TRBV29-1 and TRBJ2-3; perhaps TRBD2 as D (5 bases). V shed 0 bases and J shed 1 base, with 14 bases lying between them. This CDR3 spans 16 amino acids. The germline V gene has CDR1 SQVTM and CDR2 ANQGSEA.

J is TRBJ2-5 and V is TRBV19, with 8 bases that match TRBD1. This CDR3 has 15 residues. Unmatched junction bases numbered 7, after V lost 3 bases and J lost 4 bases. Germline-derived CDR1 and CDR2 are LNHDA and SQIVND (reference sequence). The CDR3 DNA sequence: TGTGCCAGTAGTATTGGACAGGGAGACTTAGAGACCCAGTACTTC. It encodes CASSIGQGDLETQYF.

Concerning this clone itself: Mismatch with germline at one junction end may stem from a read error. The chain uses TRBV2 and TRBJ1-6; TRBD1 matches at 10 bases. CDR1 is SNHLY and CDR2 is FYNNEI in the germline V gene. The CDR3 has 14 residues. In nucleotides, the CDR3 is TGTGCCAGCAGCCAGGGACAGGGGAATTCAGCCCTCCACTTT. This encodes CASSQGQGNSALHF.

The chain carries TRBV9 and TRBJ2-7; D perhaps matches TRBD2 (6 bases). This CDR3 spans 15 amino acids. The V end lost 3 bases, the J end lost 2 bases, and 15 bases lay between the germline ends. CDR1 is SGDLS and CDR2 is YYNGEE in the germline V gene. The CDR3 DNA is TGTGCCAGCAGCGACCGGGACTCCCTTGCCTACGAGCAGTACTTC. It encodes CASSDRDSLAYEQYF.

CDR3 protein: CASSRGQPNEKLFF. For the CDR3, the DNA is TGTGCCAGTAGTCGAGGGCAGCCAAATGAAAAACTGTTTTTT. The V gene is TRBV19, the J gene TRBJ1-4, with D uncertain. This CDR3 comprises 14 residues. The V and J ends lost 5 bases and 5 bases respectively, with 12 bases between them. Germline V gene sequence: CDR1 LNHDA, CDR2 SQIVND (reference sequence).

The CDR3: CASSLGGRNANEQFF. CDR3 bases: TGTGCCAGCAGCTTGGGAGGGAGGAACGCAAATGAGCAGTTCTTC. This chain joins TRBV5-4 and TRBJ2-1, with D maybe TRBD2 (6 bases). CDR1 and CDR2 from the germline V gene are SGHNT and YYREEE (reference sequence). V was cut by 0 bases and J by 7 bases, with 14 bases left in between. CDR3 size: 15 residues. Supplemented by reference TRBV5-4 and TRBJ2-1, the full variable domain reads ETGVTQSPTHLIKTRGQQVTLRCSSQSGHNTVSWYQQALGQGPQFIFQYYREEENGRGNFPPRFSGLQFPNYSSELNVNALELDDSALYLCASSLGGRNANEQFFGPGTRLTVL.

The CDR3 loop is CASSAPPGLADSDTQYF. In DNA, the CDR3 is TGTGCCAGCAGTGCACCACCGGGACTAGCGGACTCAGATACGCAGTATTTT. V usage is TRBV27 and J usage is TRBJ2-3, with 11 bases lining up with TRBD2. Germline lookup yields CDR1 MNHEY and CDR2 SMNVEV (reference sequence). The CDR3 loop spans 17 amino acids. V lost 5 bases and J lost 4; bases outside the gene matches: 11.

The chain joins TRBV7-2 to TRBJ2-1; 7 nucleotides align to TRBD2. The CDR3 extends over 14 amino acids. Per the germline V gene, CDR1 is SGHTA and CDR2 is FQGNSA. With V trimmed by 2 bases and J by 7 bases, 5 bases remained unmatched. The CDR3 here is CASSLNGRGNEQFF. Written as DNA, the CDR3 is TGTGCCAGCAGCTTAAATGGGCGGGGGAATGAGCAGTTCTTC.

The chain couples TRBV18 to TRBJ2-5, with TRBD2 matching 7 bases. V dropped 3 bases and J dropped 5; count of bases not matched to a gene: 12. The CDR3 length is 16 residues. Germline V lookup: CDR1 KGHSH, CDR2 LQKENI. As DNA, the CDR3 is TGTGCCAGCTCACCTTGGGCGACGGGAGGAGCGGAGACCCAGTACTTC. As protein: CASSPWATGGAETQYF.